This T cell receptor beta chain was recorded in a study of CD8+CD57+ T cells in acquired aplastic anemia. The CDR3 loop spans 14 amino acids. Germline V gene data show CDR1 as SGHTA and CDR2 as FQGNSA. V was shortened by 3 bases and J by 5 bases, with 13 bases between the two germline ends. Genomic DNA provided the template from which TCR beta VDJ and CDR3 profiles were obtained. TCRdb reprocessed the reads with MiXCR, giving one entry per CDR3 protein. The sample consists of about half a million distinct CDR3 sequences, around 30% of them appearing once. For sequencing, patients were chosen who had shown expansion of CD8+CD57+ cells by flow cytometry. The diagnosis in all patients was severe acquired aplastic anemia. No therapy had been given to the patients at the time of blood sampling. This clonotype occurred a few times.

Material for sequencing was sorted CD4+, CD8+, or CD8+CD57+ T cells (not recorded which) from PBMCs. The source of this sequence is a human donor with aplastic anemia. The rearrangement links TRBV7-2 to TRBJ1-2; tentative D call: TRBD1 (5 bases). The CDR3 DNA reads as TGTGCCAGCAGCTTGCAGGGTGGGTTATATGGCTACACCTTC. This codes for CASSLQGGLYGYTF.